This is a list of T cell receptor beta chains from one sample in a study of T cell repertoires in cytomegalovirus infection. TCRdb processed the reads anew with MiXCR; each CDR3 protein has one entry. The table includes 150,000 to 200,000 distinct CDR3 sequences, less than 25% detected once. These receptors' antigens are unknown. The specimen was CD8+ T cells from cultured PBMCs, collected from culture after CMV antigen stimulation. The receptors come from a human donor in good health (CMV status not recorded). Some clones in this sample may be carry-over from other donors' samples. The CDR3 runs from the conserved cysteine through the conserved F or W. A D gene is named only where the DNA matches it firmly. Some rows have no size entry. The others give once, few or many, or a class for an expanded clone.

cdr3_aa,cdr3_nt,v_call,j_call,clone_size,d_call
CASSPRERDREGGYTF,TGCGCCAGCAGCCCCAGGGAACGGGACAGGGAGGGTGGCTACACCTTC,TRBV4-1,TRBJ1-2,NA,TRBD1
CASSFERGNTGELFF,TGTGCCAGCAGCTTTGAGCGGGGGAACACCGGGGAGCTGTTTTTT,TRBV7-8,TRBJ2-2,NA,TRBD2
CASSEWTDVGREQYF,TGTGCCAGCAGTGAATGGACAGACGTCGGACGCGAGCAGTACTTC,TRBV2,TRBJ2-7,NA,NA
CASSLTGNSYNEQFF,TGTGCCAGCAGCTTAACGGGGAACTCCTACAATGAGCAGTTCTTC,TRBV7-9,TRBJ2-1,NA,NA
CASSAGLGTGELFF,TGTGCCAGCAGCGCAGGGTTAGGCACCGGGGAGCTGTTTTTT,TRBV9,TRBJ2-2,NA,NA
CASSNGGSAVRSYEQYF,TGTGCCAGCAGCAACGGGGGGTCAGCGGTTAGATCCTACGAGCAGTACTTC,TRBV7-2,TRBJ2-7,NA,TRBD2
CASSPIGVNDSPLHF,TGTGCCAGCAGCCCCATAGGGGTAAACGATTCACCCCTCCACTTT,TRBV28,TRBJ1-6,NA,NA
CASSGPAPDVPQHF,TGTGCCAGTAGTGGTCCGGCGCCGGATGTGCCCCAGCATTTT,TRBV19,TRBJ1-5,few,NA
CASSGIWDEKLFF,TGTGCCAGCAGCGGGATCTGGGATGAAAAACTGTTTTTT,TRBV7-2,TRBJ1-4,few,NA
CASSEWEVGQPQHF,TGTGCCAGCAGTGAATGGGAAGTGGGTCAGCCCCAGCATTTT,TRBV6-1,TRBJ1-5,NA,NA
CASSITAVTEYGYTF,TGTGCCAGCAGCATAACGGCAGTTACTGAGTATGGCTACACCTTC,TRBV7-2,TRBJ1-2,NA,NA
CASSLDLNSPLHF,TGTGCCAGCAGCCTAGACCTGAATTCACCCCTCCACTTT,TRBV11-3,TRBJ1-6,few,NA
CASSGGSSYEQYF,TGTGCCAGCAGTGGGGGGAGCTCCTACGAGCAGTACTTC,TRBV12-3/TRBV12-4,TRBJ2-7,many,NA
CASSEVAGGSTDTQYF,TGTGCCAGCAGCGAAGTAGCGGGGGGTAGCACAGATACGCAGTATTTT,TRBV7-2,TRBJ2-3,few,TRBD2
CASSLVLDFTYEQYF,TGTGCCAGCAGCTTGGTATTGGACTTCACCTACGAGCAGTACTTC,TRBV7-9,TRBJ2-7,NA,NA
CASSLGSSEAFF,TGTGCCAGCAGTCTCGGGTCTTCTGAAGCTTTCTTT,TRBV6-5,TRBJ1-1,few,NA
CASSFQRGTYNEQFF,TGTGCCAGCAGCTTTCAGCGGGGGACCTACAATGAGCAGTTCTTC,TRBV7-2,TRBJ2-1,NA,TRBD2
CASSYSSRGKIPYNEQFF,TGTGCCAGCAGTTACTCGAGTAGGGGGAAAATCCCCTACAATGAGCAGTTCTTC,TRBV6-5,TRBJ2-1,NA,NA
CSARKVRSSVTRDTQYF,TGCAGTGCTAGGAAGGTACGCTCTAGCGTTACCAGGGATACGCAGTATTTT,TRBV20-1,TRBJ2-3,few,NA
CAIRDGQGFHNEQFF,TGTGCCATCAGAGATGGACAGGGGTTCCACAATGAGCAGTTCTTC,TRBV10-3,TRBJ2-1,NA,TRBD1
CASSLAGGRNQETQYF,TGTGCCAGCAGCTTAGCGGGGGGGCGGAACCAAGAGACCCAGTACTTC,TRBV7-2,TRBJ2-5,few,NA
CASSPEQGTNEKLFF,TGTGCCAGCAGCCCCGAACAGGGGACTAATGAAAAACTGTTTTTT,TRBV9,TRBJ1-4,few,TRBD1